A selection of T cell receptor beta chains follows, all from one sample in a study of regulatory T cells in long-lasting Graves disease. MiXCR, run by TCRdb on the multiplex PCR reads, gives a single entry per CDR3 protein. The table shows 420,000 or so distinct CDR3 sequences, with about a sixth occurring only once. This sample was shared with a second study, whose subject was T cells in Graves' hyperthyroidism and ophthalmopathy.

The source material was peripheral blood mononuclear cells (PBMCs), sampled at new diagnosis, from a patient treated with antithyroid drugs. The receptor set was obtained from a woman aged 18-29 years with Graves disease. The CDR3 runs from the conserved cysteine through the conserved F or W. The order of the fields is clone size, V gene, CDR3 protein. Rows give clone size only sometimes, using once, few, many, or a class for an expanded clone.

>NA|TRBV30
CAMDRSQETQYF
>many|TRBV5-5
CASSLTDRDYEQYF
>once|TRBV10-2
CASSTGAAGSGANVLTF
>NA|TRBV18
CASSSLAGGTNEQFF
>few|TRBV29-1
CSVSTGAAGNTIYF
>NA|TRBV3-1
CASSQEGAGGNTGELFF
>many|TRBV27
CASSLAAGTGFEQYF
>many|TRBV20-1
CSASANRGNTEAFF
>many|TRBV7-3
CASRLTRVSTDTQYF
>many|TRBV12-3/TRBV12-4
CASSFPGRSNEQFF
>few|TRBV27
CASSLNRGSSYNSPLHF
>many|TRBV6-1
CASRHGTGGKNIQYF
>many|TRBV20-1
CSASQTGRNYGYTF
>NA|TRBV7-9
CASSSCSGRTGELFF
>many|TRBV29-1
CSVPWGGLNTEAFF
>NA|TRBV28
CASSLQGGYDEQFF
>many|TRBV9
CASSVDNEQFF
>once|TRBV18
CASSPGTTSYEQYF
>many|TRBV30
CAWTGTVNTGELFF
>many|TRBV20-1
CSAREMRETQYF
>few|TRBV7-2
CASSFTGGDTGELFF
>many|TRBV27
CATHRAGNQETQYF
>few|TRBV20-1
CSAWATGSQETQYF
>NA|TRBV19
CASSIGALAGGYNEQFF
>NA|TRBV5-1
CASSPTPFSGANVLTF
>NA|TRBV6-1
CASSGTSAQETQYF
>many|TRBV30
CAWSVQAPEQYF
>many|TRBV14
CASSQRQGSYNEQFF
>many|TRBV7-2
CASSLDRDYYNEQFF
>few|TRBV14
CASSQPGTGLHEQFF
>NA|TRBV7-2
CVSSQPTGYEQFF
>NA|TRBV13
CASSSSTGLYNSPLHF
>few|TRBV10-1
CASSEMVSGGSSYNEQFF
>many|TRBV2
CASSRTGGVADTQYF
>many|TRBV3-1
CASSLTGAEAFF
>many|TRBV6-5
CASSSGGNTEAFF
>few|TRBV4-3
CASSQGPGRDGELFF
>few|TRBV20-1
CSARLARAHNEQFF
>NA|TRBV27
CASSGPSWPDTQYF
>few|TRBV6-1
CASRSILGQETQYF
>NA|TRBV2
CASSRGQLNTEAFF
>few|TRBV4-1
CASSQDLTERYNEQFF
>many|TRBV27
CASSTGTTEAFF
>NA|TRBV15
CATSAGTYEQYF
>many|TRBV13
CASSLGRAAYEQYF
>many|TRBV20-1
CSARRGANLRNTEAFF
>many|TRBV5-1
CASSVVRDNQETQYF
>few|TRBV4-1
CASSQGRQGRSYEQYF